This TCR beta chain was captured in a study of cytomegalovirus exposure and HLA in healthy donors. Study-level background: An early data release held around 80 million unique TCRs from HLA-typed donors. The study's findings and limits: Reported findings show TCR beta sequences accurately forecast HLA-A and HLA-B alleles in most subjects.

With 0 bases clipped from V and 4 bases from J, the junction kept 8 bases outside the gene matches. Germline loops: CDR1 SEHNR, CDR2 FQNEAQ (reference sequence). The CDR3 covers 16 residues. Amplification used 60 Vbeta primers and 13 Jbeta primers. Repertoires were generated with immunoSEQ multiplex PCR, while TCRdb's copy carries only in-frame clones and drops some. The data show around 110,000 clones, roughly 70% seen once. Details on this clone: The antigen is undetermined.

As for the donors, each was a healthy bone marrow donor. Source material: PBMCs. The origin of this receptor is a woman aged 18-35 years in good health and CMV-seronegative. J is TRBJ1-2 and V is TRBV7-9; 7 positions agree with TRBD1. Here the CDR3 reads CASSLAIPTGSYGYTF. The CDR3 DNA is TGTGCCAGCAGCTTAGCGATCCCGACAGGGTCCTATGGCTACACCTTC.